The 29 T cell receptor beta chains listed next were all sequenced from one sample in a study of blood T cell repertoires in COVID-19 (dated by TCRdb to the early 2020s). The library was generated by the immunoSEQ multiplex PCR assay. The source is immuneACCESS, and TCRdb retained only in-frame sequences with V and J called. Part of the clones is not carried over; for the studies checked, unresolved V genes explain less than half of this, and the remainder is unexplained. Across this sample there are over 250,000 clones, with 80% to 90% seen only once. Clones ranked in the top ten supply approximately 9% of the sample. The sample consisted of PBMCs or T cells enriched from blood (not recorded which). The receptors were sampled from a woman aged 18-30 years who had recovered from COVID-19.

This clone was observed a handful of times. The chain carries TRBV3-1 (or the pseudogene TRBV3-2) and TRBJ2-2, with 10 bases matching TRBD2. CDR3 length equals 17 residues. V shed 3 bases and J 3 bases; nucleotides not matched to a gene: 7. Germline lookup yields CDR1 LGHDT and CDR2 YNNKEL (reference sequence). The CDR3 spells CASSQHLAGADTGELFF. CDR3 sequence (DNA): TGTGCCAGCAGCCAGCATCTAGCGGGAGCAGACACCGGGGAGCTGTTTTTT.

The chain carries TRBV7-6 and TRBJ1-6; TRBD1 matches 10 bases. This CDR3 has 17 residues. Germline values: CDR1 SGHVS, CDR2 FNYEAQ. The V and J ends lost 5 bases and 6 bases, in that order; junction bases with no gene match: 10. The CDR3 DNA reads as TGTGCCAGCAGCCCTAGGGGACAGGGGCGTCCTAATTCACCCCTCCACTTT. Its translation is CASSPRGQGRPNSPLHF.

V and J are TRBV5-1 and TRBJ2-2; D gene uncertain. The V gene lost 0 bases and the J gene lost 2 bases, with 8 bases spanning the gap. Germline assignment: CDR1 SGHRS and CDR2 YFSETQ. This CDR3 is 15 amino acids long. The CDR3 nucleotides are TGCGCCAGCAGCTTGGAAACAGCAAACACCGGGGAGCTGTTTTTT. Its translation is CASSLETANTGELFF.

This clone was detected a few times. This chain connects TRBV4-2 to TRBJ1-3; D call uncertain. Germline loops: CDR1 LGHNA, CDR2 YNFKEQ. V lost 4 bases to trimming and J lost 5 bases, with 9 bases between them. The CDR3 contains 13 residues. The CDR3 region has the DNA TGTGCCAGCAGCCCAATCGGGAGAAACACCATATATTTT. Translation gives CASSPIGRNTIYF.

The chain links TRBV4-2 to TRBJ2-3; 14 bases map to TRBD2. Trimming at V came to 5 bases and at J to 4 bases, leaving 5 bases not matched to a gene. Germline CDR1 is LGHNA and CDR2 is YNFKEQ. This CDR3 has 16 amino acids. The CDR3 spells CASSKTSGGGPDTQYF. The CDR3 bases are TGTGCCAGCAGCAAGACTAGCGGGGGGGGCCCAGATACGCAGTATTTT.

This clone showed up just once. The chain carries TRBV5-1 and TRBJ1-2, with no clear D. Germline loops: CDR1 SGHRS, CDR2 YFSETQ. V lost 4 bases and J 5 bases, leaving 9 bases between the germline ends. The CDR3 contains 12 residues. The CDR3 nucleotides are TGCGCCAGCAGCGTAGAAAAATATGGCTACACCTTC. Protein: CASSVEKYGYTF.

The CDR3 loop reads CASSLDRGYGYTF. In DNA, the CDR3 is TGTGCCAGCAGTTTGGACAGGGGCTATGGCTACACCTTC. The chain couples TRBV27 to TRBJ1-2; 9 bases line up with TRBD1. The junction had 0 bases not matched to a gene; V was cut back by 3 bases and J by 4 bases. This CDR3 spans 13 amino acids. CDR1 MNHEY and CDR2 SMNVEV come from the germline V gene (reference sequence).

This sequence joins TRBV2 and TRBJ2-7, with TRBD1 as a possible D gene (5 bases). The germline V and J ends were trimmed by 7 bases and 2 bases, with 15 bases remaining between them. This CDR3 is built from 14 residues. Germline V gene sequence: CDR1 SNHLY, CDR2 FYNNEI. The CDR3 DNA follows: TGTGCCAGCAAGGGTGACAGCCCGACCTACGAGCAGTACTTC. It encodes CASKGDSPTYEQYF.

This clone was picked up a small number of times. The V call is TRBV19, the J call TRBJ1-2, with a weak D call TRBD1 (5 bases). Germline-derived CDR1 and CDR2 are LNHDA and SQIVND (reference sequence). The CDR3 sequence is 14 residues long. With 5 bases removed from V and 4 bases from J, the gap between germline ends came to 14 bases. The CDR3 is CASSLKGLSYGYTF. The CDR3, as DNA: TGTGCCAGTAGTCTAAAGGGACTCTCCTATGGCTACACCTTC.

V gene TRBV6-5 combines with J gene TRBJ1-5, with D possibly being TRBD1 (6 bases). Germline CDR1 reads MNHEY; CDR2 reads SVGAGI. The CDR3 has 14 residues. Trimming cost V 11 bases and J 6 bases, with 20 bases left between them. CDR3 sequence (DNA): TGTGCCTACCCGGACAACGAAGGGGGTCAGCCCCAGCATTTT. It is translated as CAYPDNEGGQPQHF.

This rearrangement joins TRBV7-8 to TRBJ1-1, with D unclear. The germline V gene has CDR1 SGHVS and CDR2 FQNEAQ. Trimming took off 4 bases at V and 3 bases at J, with 15 bases between the two ends. The CDR3 is 15 amino acids. This CDR3 is CASSSREGGDTEAFF. The CDR3 DNA reads as TGTGCCAGCAGCTCTAGGGAGGGTGGAGACACTGAAGCTTTCTTT. Based on the CDR3 plus reference TRBV7-8 and TRBJ1-1, the full variable domain is GAGVSQSPRYKVAKRGQDVALRCDPISGHVSLFWYQQALGQGPEFLTYFQNEAQLDKSGLPSDRFFAERPEGSVSTLKIQRTQQEDSAVYLCASSSREGGDTEAFFGQGTRLTVV.

This clone was seen more than once but under ten times. The chain joins TRBV18 to TRBJ1-2; D perhaps matches TRBD1 (5 bases). V lost 3 bases to trimming and J lost 7 bases, with 15 bases between them. Germline-derived CDR1 and CDR2 are KGHSH and LQKENI. The CDR3 is 14 residues long. The CDR3 DNA follows: TGTGCCAGCTCACCTCCGGCGGGGCTAGGTGGCTACACCTTC. It translates to CASSPPAGLGGYTF.

The chain recombines TRBV18 with TRBJ1-4, with no clear D. CDR1 and CDR2 (germline): KGHSH, LQKENI. V shed 2 bases and J shed 3 bases, with 10 bases lying between them. The CDR3 contains 15 residues. CDR3 in amino acids: CASSPWTVANEKLFF. The CDR3 bases are TGTGCCAGCTCACCATGGACTGTTGCTAATGAAAAACTGTTTTTT.

The CDR3 coding sequence is TGCGCCAGCAGCCATTTACCTGGACAGGGGAGGATCTATGGCTACACCTTC. It translates to CASSHLPGQGRIYGYTF. J is TRBJ1-2 and V is TRBV4-3; 9 bases map to TRBD1. Germline V gene sequence: CDR1 LGHNA, CDR2 YSLEER. The CDR3 contains 17 residues. The V segment lost 3 bases and the J segment 4 bases; nucleotides outside the gene matches: 12.

The chain's CDR3 is CASSQNPDTGELFF. The DNA for the CDR3 is TGTGCCAGCAGCCAAAATCCCGACACCGGGGAGCTGTTTTTT. The gene calls are TRBV3-1 (or the pseudogene TRBV3-2) and TRBJ2-2; no clear D. Germline V gene lookup returns CDR1 LGHDT and CDR2 YNNKEL (reference sequence). Trimming stripped 2 bases from V and 3 bases from J, with 7 bases between. The CDR3 consists of 14 residues.

The gene calls are TRBV6-2 or TRBV6-3 and TRBJ1-5, with 8 bases fitting TRBD1. The CDR3 has 15 residues. J was trimmed by 5 bases and V by 3 bases; bases with no gene match: 6. Germline CDR1 MNHEY, CDR2 SVGEGT. CDR3 DNA: TGTGCCAGCAGTTATCCGTCGACAGGGGATCAGCCCCAGCATTTT. Translating it yields CASSYPSTGDQPQHF.

The gene calls are TRBV28 and TRBJ2-1; 8 positions agree with TRBD2. Germline lookup yields CDR1 MDHEN and CDR2 SYDVKM. The J segment lost 7 bases and the V segment lost 1 base, leaving 12 bases of the junction unmatched. This CDR3 comprises 17 residues. The CDR3 region has the DNA TGTGCCAGCAGTTTATCGGGGGGGGCCCCGGCTTGGAATGAGCAGTTCTTC. Translating it yields CASSLSGGAPAWNEQFF.

The CDR3 DNA reads as TGTGCCAGCAGCTTGAATTCCCTAGCTAACTATGGCTACACCTTC. It translates to CASSLNSLANYGYTF. This chain links TRBV5-4 with TRBJ1-2, with D unresolved. CDR3 length: 15 residues. CDR1 is SGHNT and CDR2 is YYREEE in the germline V gene (reference sequence). V was shortened by 1 base and J by 0 bases, with 10 bases between the two germline ends.

The count of this clone is one. The genes are TRBV6-2 or TRBV6-3 and TRBJ1-2, with D tentatively TRBD1 (5 bases). The V gene lost 0 bases and the J gene lost 4 bases, with 30 bases spanning the gap. The CDR3 has 21 amino acids. The germline gives CDR1 MNHEY, CDR2 SVGEGT. CDR3 sequence (DNA): TGTGCCAGCAGTTACTCCATTGATCCGGGACTTAGAGAGGGGATCGTCTATGGCTACACCTTC. It specifies CASSYSIDPGLREGIVYGYTF.

The genes are TRBV7-2 and TRBJ2-5; no clear D. V was cut by 5 bases and J by 4 bases, with 14 bases left in between. This CDR3 comprises 14 residues. Germline-derived CDR1 and CDR2 are SGHTA and FQGNSA. CDR3 loop: CASSHPRSPETQYF. Written as DNA, the CDR3 is TGTGCCAGCAGCCACCCGAGATCTCCAGAGACCCAGTACTTC.

This chain uses TRBV24-1 with TRBJ2-1, with 10 bases that match TRBD2. The trim removed 7 bases at V and 4 bases at J, leaving 3 bases unmatched. The CDR3 covers 14 residues. Germline CDR1 and CDR2: KGHDR and SFDVKD. The CDR3 DNA is TGTGCCACCAGAGCGGGAGGGCTATACAATGAGCAGTTCTTC. It translates to CATRAGGLYNEQFF.

The J gene is TRBJ1-1, the V gene TRBV5-1; D ambiguous. V lost 0 bases, J lost 1 base, and 10 bases lay in between. Germline values: CDR1 SGHRS, CDR2 YFSETQ. The CDR3 loop spans 15 amino acids. The CDR3 reads CASSLDGQPNTEAFF. The CDR3 DNA reads TGCGCCAGCAGCTTGGATGGCCAACCGAACACTGAAGCTTTCTTT.

The chain uses TRBV5-1 and TRBJ1-1; D gene unclear. CDR3 length: 14 amino acids. V shed 0 bases and J shed 1 base, with 7 bases lying between them. Germline values: CDR1 SGHRS, CDR2 YFSETQ. The CDR3 sequence is CASSLATANTEAFF. Written as DNA, the CDR3 is TGCGCCAGCAGCTTGGCCACAGCGAACACTGAAGCTTTCTTT.

J is TRBJ2-4 and V is TRBV12-1; the table gives TRBD2 as D, unverified against the DNA. TRBV12-1 is a listed pseudogene. This CDR3 has 19 residues. The CDR3 spells CASSLRTSGGELAKNIQYF. CDR3 DNA sequence: TGTGCCAGCAGCTTAAGGACTAGCGGAGGTGAACTAGCCAAAAACATTCAGTACTTC.

V gene TRBV7-2 combines with J gene TRBJ2-5, with 7 bases aligning to TRBD2. This CDR3 comprises 16 residues. Germline V CDR1 and CDR2: SGHTA, FQGNSA. J was trimmed by 4 bases and V by 2 bases; bases with no gene match: 10. The DNA for the CDR3 is TGTGCCAGCAGCTTAAATTTGCGCGGGGGATTAGAGACCCAGTACTTC. Residues: CASSLNLRGGLETQYF.

This clone has a handful of counts. The V call is TRBV9, the J call TRBJ1-6; weak D call: TRBD1 (5 bases). V was cut by 4 bases and J by 8 bases, with 7 bases left in between. CDR3 length equals 12 residues. The germline V gene has CDR1 SGDLS and CDR2 YYNGEE. CDR3 DNA: TGTGCCAGCAGCAAAGGGGATTCACCCCTCCACTTT. Residues: CASSKGDSPLHF. Supplemented by reference TRBV9 and TRBJ1-6, the full variable domain reads DSGVTQTPKHLITATGQRVTLRCSPRSGDLSVYWYQQSLDQGLQFLIQYYNGEERAKGNILERFSAQQFPDLHSELNLSSLELGDSALYFCASSKGDSPLHFGNGTRLTVT.

The rearrangement links TRBV30 to TRBJ1-2; D remains ambiguous. The CDR3 is 11 amino acids. V was shortened by 2 bases and J by 7 bases, with 8 bases between the two germline ends. Germline CDR1 and CDR2: GTSNPN and SVGIG (reference sequence). CDR3 in DNA: TGTGCCTGGAGTTGGGGAGCTGGCTACACCTTC. It yields the protein CAWSWGAGYTF.

The chain has TRBV5-6 and TRBJ1-2; 7 positions match TRBD1. Germline V gene data show CDR1 as SGHDT and CDR2 as YYEEEE. The J segment lost 3 bases and the V segment lost 5 bases, leaving 10 bases of the junction unmatched. This CDR3 contains 15 residues. The CDR3 sequence: CASRTGTAHDYGYTF. The CDR3 DNA sequence: TGTGCCAGCAGAACCGGGACAGCACATGACTATGGCTACACCTTC.

This clone came up a few times. The chain recombines TRBV28 with TRBJ1-5; TRBD1 agrees at 9 bases. CDR1 and CDR2 from the germline V gene are MDHEN and SYDVKM. J was trimmed by 0 bases and V by 6 bases; bases with no gene match: 9. This CDR3 region has 17 residues. The chain's CDR3 is CASSPEGQGDSNQPQHF. CDR3 in DNA: TGTGCCAGCAGCCCCGAGGGACAGGGCGATAGCAATCAGCCCCAGCATTTT.